The rows below give T cell receptor beta chains drawn from one sample of a study of blood T cell repertoires in COVID-19. Sequencing was performed with immunoSEQ multiplex PCR; in TCRdb, only in-frame clones are kept and a portion is missing. Among 300,000 to 400,000 clones, over 75% were seen once, and the ten largest hold roughly 2.1%. The sequenced sample was peripheral blood. The receptor source for this set is a woman aged 55-70 years with COVID-19, enrolled during active disease. Both conserved end residues are part of each CDR3. Each record gives: V gene, J gene, clone size, D gene, CDR3 protein, CDR3 DNA. D genes are given only for firm matches. Size is omitted from some rows. Given values are once, few, many or a class for expanded clones.

TRBV21-1,TRBJ2-5,.,.,CASSKVGVETQYF,TGTGCCAGCAGCAAAGTCGGAGTCGAGACCCAGTACTTC
TRBV2,TRBJ1-1,once,.,CASSQGRGNTEAFF,TGTGCCAGCAGCCAAGGTAGAGGGAACACTGAAGCTTTCTTT
TRBV5-1,TRBJ2-7,.,TRBD1,CASSRGGTGVDEQYF,TGCGCCAGCAGCAGGGGAGGGACAGGGGTCGACGAGCAGTACTTC
TRBV6-2/TRBV6-3,TRBJ2-1,.,.,CASSPLGKRGNEQFF,TGTGCCAGCAGTCCCCTGGGAAAACGGGGCAATGAGCAGTTCTTC
TRBV2,TRBJ2-1,once,TRBD2,CASSGLAPYNEQFF,TGTGCCAGCAGTGGACTAGCGCCCTACAATGAGCAGTTCTTC
TRBV27,TRBJ2-1,.,TRBD2,CASSLRGLVVDEQFF,TGTGCCAGCAGTTTGAGGGGACTAGTTGTCGATGAGCAGTTCTTC
TRBV7-6,TRBJ2-2,.,.,CASSFRDTGELFF,TGTGCCAGCAGCTTCAGGGACACCGGGGAGCTGTTTTTT
TRBV4-1,TRBJ2-5,.,TRBD2,CASSQVSTSGGGYQETQYF,TGCGCCAGCAGCCAAGTATCCACTAGCGGGGGGGGGTACCAAGAGACCCAGTACTTC
TRBV28,TRBJ2-3,.,TRBD2,CASSLGLAGPRDTQYF,TGTGCCAGCAGTTTAGGACTAGCGGGGCCACGGGATACGCAGTATTTT
TRBV29-1,TRBJ1-2,.,.,CSVEVPKLGYGYTF,TGCAGCGTTGAAGTACCTAAGCTCGGCTATGGCTACACCTTC
TRBV18,TRBJ1-2,.,.,CASSPIRIRTDISNYGYTF,TGTGCCAGCTCTCCGATCCGGATTAGGACAGATATTTCTAACTATGGCTACACCTTC
TRBV9,TRBJ2-5,.,TRBD2,CASSISGVETQYF,TGTGCCAGCAGCATTAGCGGGGTAGAGACCCAGTACTTC
TRBV28,TRBJ2-3,.,TRBD2,CASSLTPSGPAEDTQYF,TGTGCCAGCAGCCTAACCCCTAGCGGACCAGCAGAAGATACGCAGTATTTT
TRBV7-2,TRBJ2-1,.,.,CASSLGTAPNEQFF,TGTGCCAGCAGCTTAGGGACAGCCCCTAATGAGCAGTTCTTC
TRBV7-8,TRBJ2-1,few,TRBD2,CASSLGRGGPNEQFF,TGTGCCAGCAGCTTAGGGCGGGGGGGCCCCAATGAGCAGTTCTTC
TRBV5-1,TRBJ2-3,.,TRBD2,CASRRSGGGTDTQYF,TGCGCCAGCCGTCGAAGCGGGGGTGGCACAGATACGCAGTATTTT
TRBV19,TRBJ2-7,.,TRBD1,CASRRQGPSYEQYF,TGTGCCAGTAGGAGACAGGGGCCCTCCTACGAGCAGTACTTC
TRBV19,TRBJ1-1,.,.,CASNQQSNLNTEAFF,TGTGCCAGTAACCAACAGAGTAACCTGAACACTGAAGCTTTCTTT
TRBV5-1,TRBJ2-5,few,.,CASSLGHLGGPETQYF,TGCGCCAGCAGCTTGGGCCATTTGGGGGGGCCGGAGACCCAGTACTTC
TRBV7-2,TRBJ2-3,.,TRBD2,CASSLGLAGTDTQYF,TGTGCCAGCAGCCTCGGACTAGCGGGTACTGATACGCAGTATTTT
TRBV6-2/TRBV6-3,TRBJ1-5,.,TRBD1,CASSYYRGLSNQPQHF,TGTGCCAGCAGTTACTACAGGGGGCTAAGCAATCAGCCCCAGCATTTT
TRBV29-1,TRBJ2-5,few,TRBD1,CSVNPQGAKTQYF,TGCAGCGTCAATCCACAGGGGGCGAAGACCCAGTACTTC
TRBV5-1,TRBJ2-2,.,TRBD1,CASSEGQGASGELFF,TGCGCCAGCAGCGAGGGACAGGGGGCTTCCGGGGAGCTGTTTTTT
TRBV3-1/TRBV3-2,TRBJ2-3,.,.,CASSRGGFTDTQYF,TGTGCCAGCAGCCGTGGGGGCTTCACAGATACGCAGTATTTT
TRBV10-1,TRBJ1-1,.,TRBD1,CATTRQGNTEAFF,TGCGCCACCACGCGACAGGGGAACACTGAAGCTTTCTTT
TRBV9,TRBJ1-2,.,.,CASSPRPLDYGYTF,TGTGCCAGCAGCCCTCGTCCCCTAGACTATGGCTACACCTTC
TRBV7-3,TRBJ2-2,.,.,CASSFTTGELFF,TGTGCCAGCAGCTTCACAACCGGGGAGCTGTTTTTT
TRBV5-1,TRBJ1-1,.,TRBD1,CASRPTGGTEAFF,TGCGCCAGCAGGCCAACAGGGGGTACTGAAGCTTTCTTT
TRBV5-1,TRBJ1-6,once,TRBD1,CASSTGTGGNSPLHF,TGCGCCAGCAGCACGGGGACAGGCGGGAATTCACCCCTCCACTTT
TRBV6-6,TRBJ1-6,.,TRBD1,CASSLTGGNSPLHF,TGTGCCAGCAGCCTTACAGGGGGCAATTCACCCCTCCACTTT
TRBV4-1,TRBJ1-4,.,.,CASSQDGGARSLF,TGCGCCAGCAGCCAAGACGGGGGGGCCCGATCCCTTTTT
TRBV27,TRBJ1-1,.,TRBD1,CASSKQRDRGNTEAFF,TGTGCCAGCAGTAAGCAAAGGGACAGGGGGAACACTGAAGCTTTCTTT
TRBV7-3,TRBJ2-3,few,.,CASSLRSSPDTQYF,TGTGCCAGCAGCTTAAGGTCTAGTCCGGATACGCAGTATTTT
TRBV3-1/TRBV3-2,TRBJ2-3,.,.,CASSQGLALRSTDTQYF,TGTGCCAGCAGCCAAGGTTTAGCGCTGAGGAGCACAGATACGCAGTATTTT
TRBV5-1,TRBJ2-7,.,TRBD1,CASTRTGSSYEQYF,TGCGCCAGCACCCGGACAGGGAGCTCCTACGAGCAGTACTTC
TRBV28,TRBJ1-1,.,TRBD1,CASRPQGSEAFF,TGTGCCAGCAGACCACAGGGGTCTGAAGCTTTCTTT
TRBV29-1,TRBJ1-1,.,TRBD1,CSADRQNTEAFF,TGCAGCGCGGACAGGCAGAACACTGAAGCTTTCTTT
TRBV12-5,TRBJ1-5,.,.,CASSRGSNQPQHF,TGTGCTAGTTCCCGGGGTAGCAATCAGCCCCAGCATTTT
TRBV6-5,TRBJ2-7,.,TRBD2,CASSYGTSGTYEQYF,TGTGCCAGCAGTTACGGGACTAGCGGAACCTACGAGCAGTACTTC
TRBV7-9,TRBJ1-1,.,.,CASGPEGRAEAFF,TGTGCCAGCGGCCCTGAGGGAAGGGCTGAAGCTTTCTTT
TRBV3-1/TRBV3-2,TRBJ1-2,.,.,CASSQVLNYGYTF,TGTGCCAGCAGCCAAGTCTTAAACTATGGCTACACCTTC
TRBV10-3,TRBJ1-1,.,.,CAISESVEGPKAFF,TGTGCCATCAGTGAGTCGGTGGAGGGCCCAAAAGCTTTCTTT
TRBV7-2,TRBJ2-7,.,.,CASSLAGLPYEQYF,TGTGCCAGCAGCTTAGCCGGACTCCCCTACGAGCAGTACTTC
TRBV27,TRBJ2-7,once,TRBD1,CASSFSRQGYEQYF,TGTGCCAGCAGTTTTTCCAGACAGGGCTACGAGCAGTACTTC
TRBV5-1,TRBJ1-2,.,.,CASSLGAPEGYTF,TGCGCCAGCAGCTTGGGGGCCCCCGAAGGCTACACCTTC
TRBV2,TRBJ2-5,.,.,CASSAESTERGETQYF,TGTGCCAGCAGTGCCGAAAGTACGGAGCGTGGGGAGACCCAGTACTTC
TRBV1,TRBJ1-2,.,.,CTSSQKGHCYTF,TGCACCAGCAGCCAAAAGGGACACTGCTACACCTTC
TRBV28,TRBJ1-2,.,.,CASSLPQINGYTF,TGTGCCAGCAGTTTACCGCAGATTAATGGCTACACCTTC
TRBV5-1,TRBJ1-4,.,.,CASSLAAGVEKLFF,TGCGCCAGCAGCTTGGCCGCAGGGGTGGAAAAACTGTTTTTT
TRBV7-6,TRBJ1-6,.,TRBD1,CASSLFGQGGNSPLHF,TGTGCCAGCAGCCTGTTCGGACAGGGTGGAAATTCACCCCTCCACTTT
TRBV5-5,TRBJ1-1,.,.,CASSLGGGTNTEAFF,TGTGCCAGCAGCTTGGGGGGAGGGACGAACACTGAAGCTTTCTTT
TRBV10-3,TRBJ2-7,.,.,CAISREAYEQYF,TGTGCCATCAGCAGGGAAGCCTACGAGCAGTACTTC
TRBV7-6,TRBJ2-1,.,TRBD2,CASSLERGWSYNEQFF,TGTGCCAGCAGCTTGGAGCGGGGGTGGTCCTACAATGAGCAGTTCTTC
TRBV10-3,TRBJ1-3,.,TRBD1,CATQMTGVGNTIYF,TGTGCCACACAAATGACAGGGGTAGGAAACACCATATATTTT